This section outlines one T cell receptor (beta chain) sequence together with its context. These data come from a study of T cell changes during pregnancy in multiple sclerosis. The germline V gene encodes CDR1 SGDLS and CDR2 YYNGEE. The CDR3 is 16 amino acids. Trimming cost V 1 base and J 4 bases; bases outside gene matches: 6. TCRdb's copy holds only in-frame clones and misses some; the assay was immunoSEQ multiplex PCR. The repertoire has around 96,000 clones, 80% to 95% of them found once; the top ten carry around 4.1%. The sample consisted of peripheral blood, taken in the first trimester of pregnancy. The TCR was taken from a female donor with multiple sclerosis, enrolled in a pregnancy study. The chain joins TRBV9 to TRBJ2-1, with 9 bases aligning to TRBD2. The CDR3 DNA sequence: TGTGCCAGCAGCGTATCGGGTAGCGGGGGTTACAATGAGCAGTTCTTC. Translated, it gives CASSVSGSGGYNEQFF.